A single sample is the source of the 24 T cell receptor beta chains below, sequenced in a study of T cell changes during pregnancy in multiple sclerosis. This table comes from immunoSEQ multiplex PCR, and its TCRdb copy is limited to in-frame clones, with some not included. Of roughly 100,000 clones listed, around nine tenths are singletons. The source was peripheral blood, collected after pregnancy. Source of these receptors: a female donor with multiple sclerosis, enrolled in a pregnancy study.

The CDR3 loop is CASSLELAGGNEQFF. DNA for the CDR3: TGCGCCAGCAGCTTGGAACTAGCGGGGGGGAATGAGCAGTTCTTC. The rearrangement links TRBV5-1 to TRBJ2-1, with 13 bases lining up with TRBD2. Per germline, CDR1 SGHRS and CDR2 YFSETQ. CDR3 length equals 15 residues. V was clipped by 0 bases and J by 7 bases; unmatched bases: 1. Filled out from reference TRBV5-1 and TRBJ2-1, the complete variable domain reads KAGVTQTPRYLIKTRGQQVTLSCSPISGHRSVSWYQQTPGQGLQFLFEYFSETQRNKGNFPGRFSGRQFSNSRSEMNVSTLELGDSALYLCASSLELAGGNEQFFGPGTRLTVL.

The rearrangement joins TRBV28 to TRBJ1-5, with a possible D match to TRBD1 (6 bases). Germline V gene sequence: CDR1 MDHEN, CDR2 SYDVKM. This CDR3 has 15 residues. Trimming pared 7 bases from V and 2 bases from J, leaving 15 bases between. CDR3: CASIKQGRGNQPQHF. The CDR3 DNA reads as TGTGCCAGCATCAAACAGGGTAGGGGCAATCAGCCCCAGCATTTT. The variable domain in full, completed from reference TRBV28 and TRBJ1-5, reads DVKVTQSSRYLVKRTGEKVFLECVQDMDHENMFWYRQDPGLGLRLIYFSYDVKMKEKGDIPEGYSVSREKKERFSLILESASTNQTSMYLCASIKQGRGNQPQHFGDGTRLSIL.

This sequence joins TRBV6-4 and TRBJ1-6; no clear D gene. Looked up from germline, CDR1 is MRHNA and CDR2 is SNTAGT. The CDR3 sequence is 15 residues long. Trimming stripped 6 bases from V and 1 base from J, with 10 bases between. The CDR3 region is CASRAGVSYNSPLHF. CDR3 DNA: TGTGCCAGCAGAGCCGGGGTTTCCTATAATTCACCCCTCCACTTT.

The rearrangement joins TRBV2 to TRBJ2-6, with D perhaps matching TRBD2 (6 bases). Germline CDR1 SNHLY, CDR2 FYNNEI. V lost 6 bases and J 4 bases, leaving 19 bases between the germline ends. The CDR3 runs 17 residues. CDR3 region: CASSLQGDFRGANVLTF. DNA for the CDR3: TGTGCCAGCAGCCTACAAGGGGACTTTAGAGGGGCCAACGTCCTGACTTTC.

The CDR3 sequence is CSAGLAGYNEQFF. As DNA, the CDR3 is TGCAGCGCTGGACTAGCGGGCTACAATGAGCAGTTCTTC. The genes are TRBV29-1 and TRBJ2-1; 11 nucleotides match TRBD2. J lost 3 bases, V lost 7 bases, and 2 bases had no gene match. This CDR3 is 13 amino acids long. Germline V gives CDR1 SQVTM, CDR2 ANQGSEA.

The V call is TRBV4-1, the J call TRBJ1-1, with D perhaps TRBD1 (5 bases). The CDR3 runs 14 residues. The germline V and J ends were trimmed by 3 bases and 1 base, with 9 bases remaining between them. CDR1 is MGHRA and CDR2 is YSYEKL in the germline V gene. The DNA of the CDR3 is TGCGCCAGCAGCCAGGGGGGGGAGAACACTGAAGCTTTCTTT. It codes for CASSQGGENTEAFF.

The chain carries TRBV29-1 and TRBJ1-5; no clear D. The V end was cut by 4 bases, the J end by 0 bases, with 7 bases between. From germline, CDR1 is SQVTM and CDR2 ANQGSEA. The CDR3 extends over 13 amino acids. This chain's CDR3 is CSVVEDSNQPQHF. As DNA, the CDR3 is TGCAGCGTTGTGGAGGATAGCAATCAGCCCCAGCATTTT. Combining the CDR3 with reference TRBV29-1 and TRBJ1-5 gives the whole variable domain SAVISQKPSRDICQRGTSLTIQCQVDSQVTMMFWYRQQPGQSLTLIATANQGSEATYESGFVIDKFPISRPNLTFSTLTVSNMSPEDSSIYLCSVVEDSNQPQHFGDGTRLSIL.

V gene TRBV5-1 combines with J gene TRBJ1-3; no reliable D call. The germline CDR1 and CDR2 sequences are SGHRS and YFSETQ. The CDR3 has 15 residues. V lost 10 bases to trimming and J lost 0 bases, with 17 bases between them. The CDR3 DNA reads TGCGCCTCCCGTGGAGGGAGCGTCTCTGGAAACACCATATATTTT. This sequence encodes CASRGGSVSGNTIYF.

This clone showed up just once. This chain links TRBV2 with TRBJ1-1; 9 nucleotides line up with TRBD1. Germline assignment: CDR1 SNHLY and CDR2 FYNNEI. This CDR3 is built from 16 residues. V dropped 8 bases and J dropped 3; count of bases not matched to a gene: 13. The CDR3, as DNA: TGTGCCAGCGGGGGGACAGGGAGGGAGTTTTACACTGAAGCTTTCTTT. Translated, it gives CASGGTGREFYTEAFF.

The CDR3 protein is CASSPTSGNTGELFF. The CDR3 bases are TGTGCCAGCAGCCCTACTAGCGGGAACACCGGGGAGCTGTTTTTT. V is TRBV7-7 and J is TRBJ2-2; the match to TRBD2 covers 8 bases. This CDR3 comprises 15 residues. Germline CDR1 SSHAT, CDR2 FNYEAQ (reference sequence). With V trimmed by 5 bases and J by 1 base, 3 bases remained unmatched. The full variable domain, its missing parts supplied by reference TRBV7-7 and TRBJ2-2, is GAGVSQSPRYKVTKRGQDVTLRCDPISSHATLYWYQQALGQGPEFLTYFNYEAQPDKSGLPSDRFSAERPEGSISTLTIQRTEQRDSAMYRCASSPTSGNTGELFFGEGSRLTVL.

DNA for the CDR3: TGTGCCAGTAGTATTAGGGGGTTGAACACTGAAGCTTTCTTT. The encoded protein is CASSIRGLNTEAFF. The chain links TRBV19 to TRBJ1-1, with D perhaps TRBD1 (6 bases). Germline loops: CDR1 LNHDA, CDR2 SQIVND (reference sequence). The CDR3 loop spans 14 amino acids. With 3 bases removed from V and 0 bases from J, the gap between germline ends came to 8 bases.

The chain combines TRBV5-1 with TRBJ1-1; 7 bases map to TRBD1. Germline trimming cut 0 bases from V and 6 bases from J; bases unmatched to any gene: 8. Looked up from germline, CDR1 is SGHRS and CDR2 is YFSETQ. This CDR3 contains 15 residues. CDR3 residues: CASSLGDSPLSEAFF. The CDR3 bases are TGCGCCAGCAGCTTGGGGGACAGCCCTTTGTCTGAAGCTTTCTTT. The full variable domain, rest sourced from reference TRBV5-1 and TRBJ1-1, is KAGVTQTPRYLIKTRGQQVTLSCSPISGHRSVSWYQQTPGQGLQFLFEYFSETQRNKGNFPGRFSGRQFSNSRSEMNVSTLELGDSALYLCASSLGDSPLSEAFFGQGTRLTVV.

The genes are TRBV6-5 and TRBJ2-2; 8 bases agree with TRBD1. The CDR3 is 14 residues long. From germline, CDR1 is MNHEY and CDR2 SVGAGI. CDR3: CANPGGRDTGELFF. CDR3 sequence (DNA): TGTGCTAACCCAGGGGGCAGGGACACCGGGGAGCTGTTTTTT.

The chain couples TRBV19 to TRBJ2-7; 10 bases align to TRBD1. From germline, CDR1 is LNHDA and CDR2 SQIVND (reference sequence). V lost 4 bases and J lost 9; bases outside the gene matches: 9. The CDR3 consists of 14 residues. The CDR3 DNA reads as TGTGCCAGTAGTACCCCGGGACAGGGGTTATTGCAGTACTTC. It yields the protein CASSTPGQGLLQYF. The full variable domain, completed using reference TRBV19 and TRBJ2-7, is DGGITQSPKYLFRKEGQNVTLSCEQNLNHDAMYWYRQDPGQGLRLIYYSQIVNDFQKGDIAEGYSVSREKKESFPLTVTSAQKNPTAFYLCASSTPGQGLLQYFGPGTRLTVT.

The J gene is TRBJ2-5, the V gene TRBV19; TRBD2 matches at 13 bases. The germline V gene has CDR1 LNHDA and CDR2 SQIVND (reference sequence). This CDR3 spans 15 amino acids. Germline trimming cut 5 bases from V and 4 bases from J; bases unmatched to any gene: 4. The CDR3 protein is CASSGLAGEVETQYF. DNA of the CDR3: TGTGCCAGTAGTGGACTAGCGGGAGAGGTAGAGACCCAGTACTTC. The variable domain in full, completed from reference TRBV19 and TRBJ2-5, reads DGGITQSPKYLFRKEGQNVTLSCEQNLNHDAMYWYRQDPGQGLRLIYYSQIVNDFQKGDIAEGYSVSREKKESFPLTVTSAQKNPTAFYLCASSGLAGEVETQYFGPGTRLLVL.

This clone has just a few counts. Other DNA variants within this sample encode the same CDR3. The V gene is TRBV7-9, the J gene TRBJ1-2, with a possible D match to TRBD1 (5 bases). Germline lookup yields CDR1 SEHNR and CDR2 FQNEAQ (reference sequence). V lost 1 base and J 8 bases, leaving 14 bases between the germline ends. This CDR3 is 14 amino acids long. The DNA of the CDR3 is TGTGCCAGCAGCTTAGAAGGGCAGGGTGGAGGCTACACCTTC. Protein sequence: CASSLEGQGGGYTF.

The chain has TRBV18 and TRBJ2-5; D is ambiguous. Between the trimmed V and J ends, which lost 0 bases and 5 bases, there was a span of 7 bases. The CDR3 totals 13 residues. The germline gives CDR1 KGHSH, CDR2 LQKENI. Here the CDR3 reads CASSPPAGETQYF. CDR3 DNA sequence: TGTGCCAGCTCACCACCGGCCGGGGAGACCCAGTACTTC.

The rearrangement links TRBV4-2 to TRBJ2-4, with TRBD1 matching 10 bases. CDR3 length: 15 residues. Trimming at V came to 3 bases and at J to 8 bases, leaving 7 bases not matched to a gene. Germline V gives CDR1 LGHNA, CDR2 YNFKEQ. In DNA, the CDR3 is TGTGCCAGCAGCCACGGGACAGGGGTGGCGGACATTCAGTACTTC. It translates to CASSHGTGVADIQYF.

The chain combines TRBV5-4 with TRBJ2-7; tentative D call: TRBD1 (6 bases). Trimming stripped 10 bases from V and 0 bases from J, with 17 bases between. The CDR3 length is 14 residues. In germline, CDR1 is SGHNT, CDR2 YYREEE (reference sequence). CDR3 bases: TGTGCCGTCCAAACAGGGATTCTCTCCTACGAGCAGTACTTC. Its translation is CAVQTGILSYEQYF.

The rearrangement joins TRBV19 to TRBJ2-6; 9 positions match TRBD1. The V gene's germline CDR1 is LNHDA and CDR2 SQIVND (reference sequence). The junction had 2 bases not matched to a gene; V was cut back by 6 bases and J by 2 bases. The CDR3 runs to 15 residues. The CDR3 nucleotides are TGTGCCAGTAGGCGACAGGGGGCTGGGGCCAACGTCCTGACTTTC. Its translation: CASRRQGAGANVLTF.

The V gene is TRBV7-3, the J gene TRBJ2-3; 9 bases are shared with TRBD2. Germline assignment: CDR1 SGHTA and CDR2 FQGTGA. V trimming: 4 bases; J trimming: 8 bases; junction bases outside the gene matches: 13. This CDR3 spans 16 amino acids. The chain's CDR3 is CASSSIAGEGKGTQYF. The DNA of the CDR3 is TGTGCCAGCAGCTCAATAGCGGGGGAGGGGAAGGGTACGCAGTATTTT.

This clone appeared a single time. The chain carries TRBV5-1 and TRBJ2-1; D may be TRBD1 (6 bases). V was trimmed by 0 bases and J by 8 bases, leaving 15 bases between them. The CDR3 totals 15 residues. The germline gives CDR1 SGHRS, CDR2 YFSETQ. This CDR3 is CASSLAPGTFHEQFF. The CDR3 DNA reads as TGCGCCAGCAGCTTGGCCCCAGGGACATTCCATGAGCAGTTCTTC.

The CDR3: CASTPPGGGNYGYTF. The CDR3 nucleotides read TGTGCCAGCACTCCCCCAGGGGGAGGTAACTATGGCTACACCTTC. The V and J genes are TRBV28 and TRBJ1-2; 7 positions match TRBD1. V lost 7 bases and J lost 1; bases outside the gene matches: 9. In germline, CDR1 is MDHEN, CDR2 SYDVKM. The CDR3 has 15 residues.

This rearrangement joins TRBV7-9 to TRBJ2-7; 10 nucleotides align to TRBD1. Germline loops: CDR1 SEHNR, CDR2 FQNEAQ (reference sequence). The length of the CDR3 is 13 residues. J lost 6 bases, V lost 9 bases, and 8 bases had no gene match. This chain's CDR3 is CASSRGDRGEQYF. The CDR3 DNA reads TGTGCCAGTTCTAGGGGGGACAGGGGCGAGCAGTACTTC.